This T cell receptor beta chain was captured by sequencing in a study of T cell responses to AZD1222 COVID-19 vaccine. Data came from immunoSEQ multiplex PCR; TCRdb stores just in-frame clones and leaves some out. The data hold around 150,000 clones, with roughly 93% observed a single time. Germline V gene lookup returns CDR1 SGHVS and CDR2 FQNEAQ. The V and J ends lost 5 bases and 2 bases, in that order; junction bases with no gene match: 9. This CDR3 has 15 residues. The chain joins TRBV7-8 to TRBJ2-7; 7 nucleotides line up with TRBD1. Material: peripheral blood, obtained 28 days after the second AZD1222 dose. This sequence originates from an adult who received the AZD1222 COVID-19 vaccine. This CDR3 is CASSPGAGTAYEQYF. The CDR3 DNA is TGTGCCAGCAGCCCGGGTGCCGGGACAGCCTACGAGCAGTACTTC. Filled out from reference TRBV7-8 and TRBJ2-7, the complete variable domain reads GAGVSQSPRYKVAKRGQDVALRCDPISGHVSLFWYQQALGQGPEFLTYFQNEAQLDKSGLPSDRFFAERPEGSVSTLKIQRTQQEDSAVYLCASSPGAGTAYEQYFGPGTRLTVT.